Sequencing of this T cell receptor beta chain was carried out in a study of cytomegalovirus exposure and HLA in healthy donors. Findings and caveats of the study: Cytomegalovirus-associated TCR beta chains were listed, numbering over 150.

The assay was immunoSEQ multiplex PCR, and TCRdb's table has in-frame clones only and misses some. The table records approximately 120,000 clones, approximately 94% of them present only once. The V gene end was trimmed by 4 bases and the J gene end by 4 bases; junction bases not matched to a gene: 7. CDR3 length: 16 residues. Germline-derived CDR1 and CDR2 are SGHVS and FQNEAQ. With regard to this clone: Its antigen is not identified.

The receptor comes from a woman under 30 in good health and CMV-seronegative. Material: PBMCs. The chain recombines TRBV7-8 with TRBJ2-2, with 9 bases that match TRBD1. The CDR3 coding sequence is TGTGCCAGCAGCTCAGAACGACAGGGGGTCACCGGGGAGCTGTTTTTT. It is translated as CASSSERQGVTGELFF. Looking up the rest from reference TRBV7-8 and TRBJ2-2 gives the full variable domain: GAGVSQSPRYKVAKRGQDVALRCDPISGHVSLFWYQQALGQGPEFLTYFQNEAQLDKSGLPSDRFFAERPEGSVSTLKIQRTQQEDSAVYLCASSSERQGVTGELFFGEGSRLTVL.